The clone carrying this TCR beta chain was seen only a few times. The data were taken from a study of spatial heterogeneity in lung cancer. Documented time point: sample taken at primary tumor resection. TCRdb re-derived calls from the 5' RACE reads in MiXCR, one entry per CDR3 protein. The sample records around 24,000 distinct CDR3 sequences, roughly 7% being singletons. Trimming removed 1 base at V and 5 bases at J, with 8 bases between. Germline V gives CDR1 LGHDT, CDR2 YNNKEL (reference sequence). CDR3 length: 13 amino acids. This TCR derives from a male donor with early-stage non-small cell lung cancer. The chain has TRBV3-1 and TRBJ1-2; D unresolved. This material consisted of PBMCs, taken at surgery. The CDR3 loop reads CASSQAVGYGYTF. CDR3 DNA sequence: TGTGCCAGCAGCCAAGCTGTCGGTTATGGCTACACCTTC.